This T cell receptor beta chain was identified during a study of T cell responses to AZD1222 COVID-19 vaccine. Study results and limitations: Along spike, vaccine-associated CD4 TCRs were found throughout, with dominance at 160-218 and 743-854. The study sampled repertoires only after the peak T cell response.

Assay: immunoSEQ multiplex PCR; the TCRdb copy retains only in-frame clones and omits some. The sample consists of 150,000 to 200,000 clones, about 91% of them appearing once. For this clone: Its antigen is still unknown.

CDR1 and CDR2 from the germline V gene are SGHDT and YYEEEE. Trimming pared 1 base from V and 8 bases from J, leaving 12 bases between. The CDR3 totals 13 residues. J is TRBJ1-2 and V is TRBV5-6; no clear D. The clonotype originates from an adult who received the AZD1222 COVID-19 vaccine. The sample was peripheral blood, taken 28 days after the second AZD1222 dose. As DNA, the CDR3 is TGTGCCAGCAGCTTGATAGGGCGAGAGGGCTACACCTTC. It encodes CASSLIGREGYTF. The complete variable domain, with remaining parts taken from reference TRBV5-6 and TRBJ1-2, reads DAGVTQSPTHLIKTRGQQVTLRCSPKSGHDTVSWYQQALGQGPQFIFQYYEEEERQRGNFPDRFSGHQFPNYSSELNVNALLLGDSALYLCASSLIGREGYTFGSGTRLTVV.